A single sample gave rise to the 32 T cell receptor beta chains below, sequenced in a study of tumor-infiltrating lymphocytes in primary liver carcinoma. The authors made TCR beta cDNA from 400 to 600 ng total RNA with a constant-region primer. Investigators got TCR beta libraries out of three nested multiplex PCR rounds, done with slightly modified ARM-PCR. Use of TRBV1-TRBV30 forward primers with a C-beta reverse primer characterized the first two PCR rounds, which lasted roughly 9 cycles each. TCRdb re-called the multiplex PCR reads through MiXCR, storing one row per CDR3 protein. The sample has 330,000 or so distinct CDR3 sequences, about two thirds seen once; the top ten hold 5.5% to 7%. The authors took blood RNA from unsorted whole blood and also extracted germline DNA. The sequenced material came from peripheral blood. The receptors originated from a man aged 35-49 years with primary liver carcinoma and hepatitis B virus infection.

A remark on this clonotype: Sequence at one end of the junction differs from germline and may be a read error. The V gene is TRBV10-2, the J gene TRBJ1-1, with TRBD1 as a possible D gene (5 bases). Germline CDR1 WSHSY, CDR2 SAAADI. The CDR3 length is 17 residues. The CDR3 region has the DNA TGCACCAGCAGTGAATCGAAGTTGGCTGGGGGGATCACTGAAGCTTTCTTT. It codes for CTSSESKLAGGITEAFF.

Concerning this clonotype: This may be a read error, as it is one base from a much larger clone. The DNA for the CDR3 is TGCGCCAGCAGCCAAGAGGCAAGGCTGAGGGATACGCAGTATTTT. The encoded protein is CASSQEARLRDTQYF. The J gene is TRBJ2-3, the V gene TRBV4-3, with D unresolved. The CDR3 has 15 residues. Per the germline V gene, CDR1 is LGHNA and CDR2 is YSLEER. V lost 0 bases and J lost 6, with 13 bases in between.

The chain combines TRBV5-4 with TRBJ2-4; D is tentatively TRBD1 or TRBD2 (5 bases each). Germline loops: CDR1 SGHNT, CDR2 YYREEE (reference sequence). Deletions cut 4 bases from V and 0 bases from J, with 14 bases between. The CDR3 sequence is 16 residues long. The CDR3 is CASSRDPDLAKNIQYF. CDR3 coding DNA: TGTGCCAGCAGCCGGGACCCCGATCTAGCCAAAAACATTCAGTACTTC.

DNA for the CDR3: TGTGCCAGCAGCCCAGGGGCCTCACTGATGTCGGAGACCCAGTACTTC. It encodes CASSPGASLMSETQYF. This chain uses TRBV7-9 with TRBJ2-5; weak D call: TRBD1 (6 bases). This CDR3 has 16 amino acids. Per germline, CDR1 SEHNR and CDR2 FQNEAQ (reference sequence). V lost 5 bases and J lost 5, with 21 bases in between.

Details on this clonotype: A much larger clonotype is one base distant, so this may be a read error. The rearrangement links TRBV6-5 to TRBJ2-3, with TRBD2 matching 8 bases. This CDR3 spans 15 amino acids. Germline CDR1 is MNHEY and CDR2 is SVGAGI. CDR3 residues: CDSSYPRGGADTQYF. The CDR3 coding sequence is TGTGACAGCAGTTACCCCCGGGGGGGTGCAGATACGCAGTATTTT.

As for this clonotype: Being one base from a much bigger clone, this may be a read error. V gene TRBV10-3 combines with J gene TRBJ2-5, with 11 bases that match TRBD2. Per germline, CDR1 ENHRY and CDR2 SYGVKD. This CDR3 is built from 15 residues. The trim removed 10 bases at V and 4 bases at J, leaving 11 bases unmatched. This CDR3 reads CATKGLAEILETQYF. The CDR3 region has the DNA TGTGCCACAAAGGGACTAGCGGAAATCCTAGAGACCCAGTACTTC.

Details on this clonotype: At one of its ends the junction is not consistent with the germline gene, which may arise from a read error. The chain carries TRBV4-3 and TRBJ2-3, with 10 positions matching TRBD1. CDR3 length: 17 residues. The germline V gene has CDR1 LGHNA and CDR2 YSLEER. CDR3 protein: CASSLTAGQGGTDTQYF. The DNA for the CDR3 is TGCGCCAGCAGCCTCACCGCAGGACAGGGGGGCACTGATACGCAGTATTTT.

The J gene is TRBJ2-2, the V gene TRBV11-2; the D is unclear. CDR3 size: 13 residues. Germline CDR1 reads SGHAT; CDR2 reads FQNNGV. Trimming stripped 4 bases from V and 5 bases from J, with 8 bases between. This CDR3 reads CASSSSETGELFF. The CDR3 DNA sequence: TGTGCCAGCAGCTCGAGCGAAACCGGGGAGCTGTTTTTT.

To note about this clonotype: The junction differs from germline at one of its ends, possibly a read error. The V gene is TRBV11-2, the J gene TRBJ2-3; weak D call: TRBD1 (5 bases). The CDR3 has 18 residues. Looked up from germline, CDR1 is SGHAT and CDR2 is FQNNGV. The CDR3 spells CTSSFEGAIVLSTDTQYF. Written as DNA, the CDR3 is TGTACCAGCAGCTTCGAAGGGGCGATCGTCCTCTCCACAGATACGCAGTATTTT.

The table lists this clonotype with many counts. The chain joins TRBV6-5 to TRBJ1-6; no reliable D call. This CDR3 is built from 14 residues. Germline V gene data show CDR1 as MNHEY and CDR2 as SVGAGI. Trimming removed 5 bases at V and 5 bases at J, with 10 bases between. CDR3 in amino acids: CASSRQADNSPLHF. The DNA of the CDR3 is TGTGCCAGCAGTAGGCAGGCGGATAATTCACCCCTCCACTTT.

CDR3 sequence reads: CASSPSLGAQYF. CDR3 coding DNA: TGCGCCAGCAGCCCGAGCCTGGGAGCGCAGTATTTT. The rearrangement joins TRBV5-1 to TRBJ2-3; D perhaps matches TRBD2 (5 bases). This CDR3 spans 12 amino acids. Trimming removed 4 bases at V and 10 bases at J, with 13 bases between. Per the germline V gene, CDR1 is SGHRS and CDR2 is YFSETQ.

With regard to this clonotype: Lacking the conserved final phenylalanine or tryptophan, this CDR3 likely reflects a read error. The chain has TRBV11-2 and TRBJ2-3; 9 bases align to TRBD1. Germline V gives CDR1 SGHAT, CDR2 FQNNGV. The length of the CDR3 is 15 residues. The CDR3: CASSLGDRGTDTQYY. CDR3 coding DNA: TGTGCCAGCAGTTTAGGCGACAGGGGGACAGATACGCAGTATTAT.

A word on this clonotype: Without the conserved terminal phenylalanine or tryptophan, this CDR3 likely stems from a read error. The chain couples TRBV29-1 to TRBJ2-7, with D possibly being TRBD1 (6 bases). The CDR3 totals 13 residues. Germline V gene data show CDR1 as SQVTM and CDR2 as ANQGSEA. The CDR3 spells CNARTGRAYEQYL. As DNA, the CDR3 is TGCAACGCCCGCACAGGGCGCGCCTACGAGCAGTACTTA.

This clonotype showed up many times. The chain recombines TRBV6-5 with TRBJ1-1; TRBD1 agrees at 8 bases. This CDR3 spans 12 amino acids. Germline V gene data show CDR1 as MNHEY and CDR2 as SVGAGI. The J segment lost 5 bases and the V segment lost 6 bases, leaving 2 bases of the junction unmatched. This CDR3 is CASRGQGTEAFF. The CDR3 nucleotides read TGTGCCAGCAGAGGACAGGGAACTGAAGCTTTCTTT.

This clonotype was observed a handful of times. A much more abundant neighbour one base away suggests this may be a read error. The chain has TRBV6-5 and TRBJ2-1; TRBD1 is a possible D gene (6 bases). The germline CDR1 and CDR2 sequences are MNHEY and SVGAGI. This CDR3 spans 14 amino acids. The CDR3 nucleotides read TGTGCCGGCAGTTACTCGCGGACAGACAATGAGCAGTTCTTC. Its translation: CAGSYSRTDNEQFF.

About this clonotype itself: A read error is possible here, since a much larger clone lies one base away. The chain uses TRBV12-3 or TRBV12-4 and TRBJ2-2, with D perhaps matching TRBD1 or TRBD2 (5 bases each). This CDR3 is built from 15 residues. CDR3 DNA sequence: TGTGCCAGCAGTTTCCCATTACAGGCGACCGGGGAGATGTTTTTT. It translates to CASSFPLQATGEMFF.

This clonotype appeared a few times. A read error may explain this, as a much larger clone is one base away. The genes are TRBV12-3 or TRBV12-4 and TRBJ2-7, with D possibly matching TRBD1 (6 bases). V dropped 6 bases and J dropped 8 bases, with 20 bases sitting between them. CDR3 length: 14 residues. This CDR3 reads CASSSQTSGDKQYF. For the CDR3, the DNA is TGTGCCAGCAGCTCCCAAACTTCCGGGGACAAGCAGTACTTC.

A remark on this clonotype: One end of the junction does not line up with germline, which may come from a read error. The rearrangement uses TRBV6-5 and TRBJ2-7; D possibly uses TRBD1 or TRBD2 (5 bases each). The CDR3 is made up of 15 amino acids. Looked up from germline, CDR1 is MNHEY and CDR2 is SVGAGI. The CDR3 loop is CASSYPTRGVYKQYF. The CDR3 region has the DNA TGTGCCAGCAGTTACCCCACTAGAGGGGTCTACAAGCAGTACTTC.

The chain uses TRBV6-2 or TRBV6-3 and TRBJ2-5; tentative D call: TRBD1 (6 bases). The CDR3 totals 18 residues. Trimming took 5 bases from V and 4 from J, leaving 26 bases between them. Germline V gene lookup returns CDR1 MNHEY and CDR2 SVGEGT. CDR3 DNA: TGTGCCAGCAGTCCCGACCGGACAGACGGCCGTCTACCAGAGACCCAGTACTTC. This translates into CASSPDRTDGRLPETQYF.

This clonotype was recorded many times. The J gene is TRBJ2-1, the V gene TRBV6-1, with 7 bases matching TRBD2. Unmatched junction bases numbered 9, after V lost 5 bases and J lost 5 bases. The germline gives CDR1 MNHNS, CDR2 SASEGT. The CDR3 contains 15 residues. The CDR3 nucleotides are TGTGCCAGCAGTCTCAGCGGGACCCTAAACAATGAGCAGTTCTTC. Residues: CASSLSGTLNNEQFF.

This clonotype showed up just once. This may stem from a read error, because a much larger clone lies one nucleotide away. The chain is built from TRBV6-5 and TRBJ2-7; 9 bases map to TRBD2. This CDR3 comprises 14 residues. V was pared by 2 bases and J by 3 bases, with 2 bases of the junction left unmatched. In germline, CDR1 is MNHEY, CDR2 SVGAGI. The CDR3 protein is CASSYGTSYYEQYF. The CDR3 DNA sequence: TGTGCCAGCAGTTACGGGACTAGCTACTACGAGCAGTACTTC.

The V and J genes are TRBV10-3 and TRBJ2-7; D possibly uses TRBD1 or TRBD2 (5 bases each). Germline CDR1 is ENHRY and CDR2 is SYGVKD. CDR3 length: 14 amino acids. CDR3 nucleotide sequence: TGTACCACCCAGCCAGGGACGCTGATCTACGAGCAGTACTTC. Translated, it gives CTTQPGTLIYEQYF.

This clonotype was observed at least ten times. This chain connects TRBV11-2 to TRBJ2-1; D gene uncertain. V gave up 3 bases and J gave up 10 bases, with 7 bases separating them. CDR1 and CDR2 from the germline V gene are SGHAT and FQNNGV. The CDR3 consists of 11 residues. CDR3 bases: TGTGCCAGCAGCTTCATCACCGAGCAGTTCTTC. This gives the protein CASSFITEQFF.

In this sample, this clonotype turned up a few times. V is TRBV24-1 and J is TRBJ2-5; D is undetermined. The CDR3 covers 12 residues. Trimming took 2 bases from V and 4 from J, leaving 4 bases between them. Per the germline V gene, CDR1 is KGHDR and CDR2 is SFDVKD. The DNA of the CDR3 is TGTGCCACCAGTGATTCTTCAGAGACCCAGTACTTC. It translates to CATSDSSETQYF.

This clonotype occurred many times. V is TRBV10-2 and J is TRBJ2-3, with a weak D call TRBD2 (6 bases). V was pared by 7 bases and J by 8 bases, with 16 bases between. Per germline, CDR1 WSHSY and CDR2 SAAADI. The CDR3 runs to 13 residues. Written as DNA, the CDR3 is TGCGCCAGCACGGGACTTCGCGTCGGTACGCAGTATTTT. Translated, it gives CASTGLRVGTQYF.

Points on this clonotype: Sequence at one end of the junction differs from germline and may be a read error. DNA of the CDR3: TGTGTCAGCAGCTTATGGTGGAACCTACGAGAGCAGTACTTC. It translates to CVSSLWWNLREQYF. The rearrangement joins TRBV11-1 to TRBJ2-7; D remains unclear. Germline loops: CDR1 SGHAT, CDR2 FQDESV (reference sequence). CDR3 length: 14 residues.

Concerning this clonotype: Being one base from a much bigger clone, this may be a read error. This chain connects TRBV5-6 to TRBJ2-7; D remains ambiguous. The CDR3 runs 11 residues. CDR1 is SGHDT and CDR2 is YYEEEE in the germline V gene. The CDR3 bases are TGTGCCAGCAGCTTTAATTACGAGGAGTACTTC. Translation: CASSFNYEEYF.

The CDR3 bases are TGTGCCAGCAGCATGGTTACAACCGATGAGCAGTTCTTC. Its translation is CASSMVTTDEQFF. V is TRBV21-1 and J is TRBJ2-1. TRBV21-1 is assigned pseudogene status. The CDR3 extends over 13 amino acids.

This clonotype has at least ten counts. The chain uses TRBV12-3 or TRBV12-4 and TRBJ1-4, with D unclear. V shed 0 bases and J shed 11 bases, with 10 bases lying between them. The CDR3 length is 13 residues. CDR3 sequence (DNA): TGTGCCAGCAGTTTAGCGGGGATGGGGAAACTGTTTTTT. The encoded protein is CASSLAGMGKLFF.

Note on this clonotype: The junction and the germline gene differ at one end; a read error may be behind it. The chain has TRBV14 and TRBJ1-4; 7 bases map to TRBD1. CDR3 length: 15 residues. Germline CDR1 is SGHDN and CDR2 is FVKESK. CDR3 sequence (DNA): TGTGCCAGCAGCCAAGCGGACAGGAATAGTGAAAAACTGGTTTTT. Its translation: CASSQADRNSEKLVF.

A word on this clonotype: The CDR3 does not end in the conserved phenylalanine or tryptophan, so this is likely a read error. The chain joins TRBV11-2 to TRBJ2-3; 8 bases are shared with TRBD1. The germline V gene has CDR1 SGHAT and CDR2 FQNNGV. The V and J ends lost 5 bases and 6 bases, in that order; junction bases with no gene match: 7. The CDR3 spans 14 residues. The CDR3: CASSHGQGGDTQYL. Here the CDR3 DNA reads TGTGCCAGCAGCCACGGACAGGGCGGGGATACGCAGTATTTG.

The J gene is TRBJ2-3, the V gene TRBV24-1, with 9 bases identical to TRBD2. CDR1 and CDR2 from the germline V gene are KGHDR and SFDVKD. The CDR3 contains 17 residues. The J segment lost 4 bases and the V segment lost 5 bases, leaving 12 bases of the junction unmatched. The chain's CDR3 is CATSAPSGTSNPDTQYF. Here the CDR3 DNA reads TGTGCCACCAGTGCTCCGTCCGGGACTAGCAATCCAGATACGCAGTATTTT.